The 25 T cell receptor beta chains below come from one sample, sequenced in a study of T-cell memory formation after mild COVID-19. TCRdb passed the 5' RACE reads through MiXCR, listing each CDR3 protein once. The sample holds about 340,000 distinct CDR3 sequences, less than 25% seen once. Sequencing was performed on PBMCs or a T cell subset sorted from them (not recorded which). Every receptor here comes from a man younger than 35 who had mild COVID-19 (a few samples of this study predate the infection). Cell type and time point are not known.

The V gene is TRBV4-3, the J gene TRBJ2-7, with 8 positions matching TRBD2. The CDR3 length is 16 residues. The germline gives CDR1 LGHNA, CDR2 YSLEER. V was pared by 4 bases and J by 2 bases, with 10 bases of the junction left unmatched. CDR3 coding DNA: TGCGCCAGCAGCCGCGAGGGAGCGGGGGTTCCCTACGAGCAGTACGTC. Translating it yields CASSREGAGVPYEQYV.

This clonotype was counted only a few times. The chain is built from TRBV7-9 and TRBJ2-3, with 12 bases matching TRBD1. The CDR3 length is 16 residues. The germline V gene encodes CDR1 SEHNR and CDR2 FQNEAQ (reference sequence). The junction had 5 bases not matched to a gene; V was cut back by 2 bases and J by 5 bases. In nucleotides, the CDR3 is TGTGCCAGCAGCTTACTCGGGACAGGGGGCATAGATACGCAGTATTTT. The encoded protein is CASSLLGTGGIDTQYF.

This clonotype was picked up a small number of times. The chain recombines TRBV18 with TRBJ1-2, with TRBD1 matching 7 bases. Germline CDR1 KGHSH, CDR2 LQKENI. CDR3 length: 13 residues. V shed 6 bases, J shed 8 bases, and the junction held 9 bases outside the gene matches. The CDR3 loop is CASSPGTEGGYTF. The CDR3 DNA follows: TGTGCCAGCTCGCCCGGGACAGAGGGAGGCTACACCTTC.

The chain couples TRBV5-1 to TRBJ2-5; D is unresolved. This CDR3 spans 12 amino acids. The V gene's germline CDR1 is SGHRS and CDR2 YFSETQ. V was cut by 8 bases and J by 2 bases, with 10 bases left in between. The CDR3 sequence is CARSTHQETQYF. CDR3 in DNA: TGCGCCAGAAGCACACATCAAGAGACCCAGTACTTC.

This clonotype appeared many times. The chain joins TRBV7-9 to TRBJ2-2; no clear D. V was shortened by 3 bases and J by 0 bases, with 8 bases between the two germline ends. Germline CDR1 SEHNR, CDR2 FQNEAQ (reference sequence). The CDR3 is 15 residues long. The CDR3 DNA reads TGTGCCAGCAGCTTTGGCCAAGCGAACACCGGGGAGCTGTTTTTT. Translated, it gives CASSFGQANTGELFF.

This clonotype showed up just a few times. This chain links TRBV12-3 or TRBV12-4 with TRBJ1-4; D perhaps matches TRBD1 (5 bases). Trimming took off 6 bases at V and 10 bases at J, with 15 bases between the two ends. The CDR3 contains 13 residues. The CDR3 spells CASSTRGVGKLFF. The CDR3 region has the DNA TGTGCCAGCAGCACCCGAGGGGTCGGAAAACTGTTTTTT.

This clonotype showed up just a few times. The genes are TRBV5-1 and TRBJ1-1; D not certain. Per germline, CDR1 SGHRS and CDR2 YFSETQ. Trimming left V 0 bases short and J 8 bases short, with 8 bases between. This CDR3 is 12 amino acids long. The CDR3 region has the DNA TGCGCCAGCAGCTTGGATCGCCGGGAAGCTTTCTTT. Protein: CASSLDRREAFF.

This chain links TRBV4-1 with TRBJ2-5; 11 positions agree with TRBD2. Germline assignment: CDR1 MGHRA and CDR2 YSYEKL. V gave up 0 bases and J gave up 4 bases; unmatched junction bases: 7. The CDR3 has 17 amino acids. The CDR3, as DNA: TGCGCCAGCAGCCAAGATACTGACCTAGCGGGGGGAGAGACCCAGTACTTC. This encodes CASSQDTDLAGGETQYF.

The CDR3 DNA follows: TGCGCCAGCAGCCAAGAGGAAGCGGGGGGTTTAGATACGCAGTATTTT. Protein sequence: CASSQEEAGGLDTQYF. The chain combines TRBV4-3 with TRBJ2-3, with 9 bases fitting TRBD2. The CDR3 has 16 residues. Germline V CDR1 and CDR2: LGHNA, YSLEER. The junction had 6 bases not matched to a gene; V was cut back by 0 bases and J by 5 bases.

This clonotype turned up a few times. The V gene is TRBV7-6, the J gene TRBJ2-1; a weak D match, TRBD2 (5 bases). There are 19 residues in the CDR3. The V gene's germline CDR1 is SGHVS and CDR2 FNYEAQ. Trimming shortened V by 2 bases and J by 5 bases, and 25 bases separated the two germline ends. CDR3 protein: CASSLYPTPRPSGDNEQFF. As DNA, the CDR3 is TGTGCCAGCAGCTTATACCCCACTCCCCGGCCCTCCGGGGACAATGAGCAGTTCTTC.

V gene TRBV29-1 combines with J gene TRBJ1-2, with a tentative D call TRBD1 (6 bases). The CDR3 is 14 amino acids. V gave up 7 bases and J gave up 4 bases, with 19 bases separating them. The germline V gene has CDR1 SQVTM and CDR2 ANQGSEA. CDR3 in amino acids: CSARVQGTPYGYTF. In DNA form, the CDR3 reads TGCAGCGCGAGGGTCCAGGGGACTCCCTATGGCTACACCTTC.

Many counts were recorded for this clonotype. The rearrangement uses TRBV5-6 and TRBJ2-3; D may be TRBD2 (6 bases). Per germline, CDR1 SGHDT and CDR2 YYEEEE. The ends were cut back, 0 bases at V and 5 bases at J, with 7 bases in the middle. This CDR3 contains 13 residues. The CDR3 DNA reads TGTGCCAGCAGCTTGGTTAGCGGAGATACGCAGTATTTT. Protein product: CASSLVSGDTQYF.

V is TRBV3-1 and J is TRBJ2-5, with 8 bases aligning to TRBD1. From germline, CDR1 is LGHDT and CDR2 YNNKEL (reference sequence). This CDR3 is 15 amino acids long. V gave up 4 bases and J gave up 0 bases; unmatched junction bases: 4. The chain's CDR3 is CASSPGTGDQETQYF. DNA of the CDR3: TGTGCCAGCAGCCCCGGGACAGGAGACCAAGAGACCCAGTACTTC.

As regards this clonotype: A much larger clone lies a single base off, so this may be a read error. The chain links TRBV5-1 to TRBJ2-5; the match to TRBD1 covers 10 bases. This CDR3 region has 17 residues. The J segment lost 4 bases and the V segment lost 0 bases, leaving 9 bases of the junction unmatched. From germline, CDR1 is SGHRS and CDR2 YFSETQ. CDR3 nucleotides: TGCGCCAGCAGCTTGGCCCAGGGACAGGGGAGAACAGAGACCCAGTACTTC. This sequence encodes CASSLAQGQGRTETQYF.

This clonotype showed up just a few times. The chain combines TRBV5-1 with TRBJ2-7; the D gene could be TRBD1 or TRBD2 (5 bases each). This CDR3 spans 15 amino acids. From germline, CDR1 is SGHRS and CDR2 YFSETQ. V was clipped by 4 bases and J by 3 bases, with 17 bases between them. CDR3 bases: TGCGCCAGCAGCCCGCCGGGACGTATCATCTACGAGCAGTACTTC. This gives the protein CASSPPGRIIYEQYF.

This rearrangement joins TRBV20-1 to TRBJ2-3, with 11 bases identical to TRBD2. The CDR3 is 17 residues long. V trimming: 3 bases; J trimming: 2 bases; junction bases outside the gene matches: 10. The germline V gene encodes CDR1 DFQATT and CDR2 SNEGSKA (reference sequence). The CDR3 is CSASLLAGGPVTDTQYF. DNA of the CDR3: TGCAGTGCTAGTTTGCTAGCGGGGGGCCCCGTCACAGATACGCAGTATTTT.

In this sample, this clonotype turned up a few times. This sequence joins TRBV10-1 and TRBJ2-7; maybe TRBD1 (5 bases). Germline assignment: CDR1 WNHNN and CDR2 SYGVQD (reference sequence). The CDR3 has 14 residues. V dropped 0 bases and J dropped 3 bases, with 9 bases sitting between them. CDR3: CASSESRDYYEQYF. The CDR3 coding sequence is TGCGCCAGCAGTGAGTCCAGGGATTACTACGAGCAGTACTTC.

The rearrangement links TRBV20-1 to TRBJ1-5, with 8 bases that match TRBD1. The germline V gene encodes CDR1 DFQATT and CDR2 SNEGSKA (reference sequence). The CDR3 consists of 13 residues. J was trimmed by 7 bases and V by 2 bases; bases with no gene match: 4. The CDR3: CSARMDRDQPQHF. Written as DNA, the CDR3 is TGCAGTGCTAGAATGGACAGGGACCAGCCCCAGCATTTT.

At least ten counts were recorded for this clonotype. The chain carries TRBV5-1 and TRBJ2-3; 10 nucleotides agree with TRBD1. V dropped 4 bases and J dropped 5; count of bases not matched to a gene: 7. Germline CDR1 is SGHRS and CDR2 is YFSETQ. This CDR3 has 15 residues. CDR3 sequence reads: CASSVGQGSGDTQYF. For the CDR3, the DNA is TGCGCCAGCAGCGTGGGACAGGGGTCTGGAGATACGCAGTATTTT.

The V call is TRBV19, the J call TRBJ2-7; D gene uncertain. There are 9 residues in the CDR3. CDR1 is LNHDA and CDR2 is SQIVND in the germline V gene (reference sequence). V lost 8 bases and J 5 bases, leaving 4 bases between the germline ends. As DNA, the CDR3 is TGTGCCAGTGCCCACGAGCAGTACGTC. It codes for CASAHEQYV.

Only a few counts were recorded for this clonotype. V is TRBV6-2 or TRBV6-3 and J is TRBJ1-2; a weak D match, TRBD1 (6 bases). The CDR3 covers 16 residues. V lost 4 bases, J lost 4 bases, and 19 bases lay in between. Germline CDR1 and CDR2: MNHEY and SVGEGT. The CDR3 reads CASSSVLKDRLYGYTF. The DNA for the CDR3 is TGTGCCAGCAGTTCCGTCCTGAAAGACAGGCTCTATGGCTACACCTTC.

This chain connects TRBV3-2 to TRBJ2-4. TRBV3-2 counts as a pseudogene. This CDR3 spans 12 amino acids. The CDR3 sequence is CASGLAKNIQYF. CDR3 bases: TGTGCCAGCGGGTTAGCCAAAAACATTCAGTACTTC.

V usage is TRBV2 and J usage is TRBJ2-2; D unclear. Germline V lookup: CDR1 SNHLY, CDR2 FYNNEI. Trimming shortened V by 5 bases and J by 0 bases, and 13 bases separated the two germline ends. This CDR3 comprises 16 residues. The CDR3 DNA reads as TGTGCCAGCAGTATGGCGGACGCCGCGAACACCGGGGAGCTGTTTTTT. Its translation: CASSMADAANTGELFF.

The chain has TRBV25-1 and TRBJ1-2, with D possibly TRBD1 on 5 matching bases. Per germline, CDR1 MGHDK and CDR2 SYGVNS. Trimming pared 3 bases from V and 3 bases from J, leaving 14 bases between. The CDR3 totals 15 residues. The CDR3 bases are TGTGCCAGCAGTGACTGGTTTGGGGCTGACTATGGCTACACCTTC. Translating it yields CASSDWFGADYGYTF.

This chain links TRBV6-2 or TRBV6-3 with TRBJ1-1; D is ambiguous. The CDR3 is 14 residues long. Trimming took off 0 bases at V and 0 bases at J, with 5 bases between the two ends. Germline V gene lookup returns CDR1 MNHEY and CDR2 SVGEGT. The CDR3: CASSYSSVNTEAFF. CDR3 sequence (DNA): TGTGCCAGCAGTTACTCGTCAGTGAACACTGAAGCTTTCTTT.